Listed here are 2 T cell receptor beta chains from one sample, sequenced in a study of blood T cell repertoires in COVID-19. The method was immunoSEQ multiplex PCR; TCRdb's version includes in-frame clones alone and lacks a portion of them. The sample includes 130,000 or so clones, roughly four fifths of them seen just once. The sequenced sample consisted of peripheral blood. The receptor set was obtained from a human donor in a cohort sampled during active COVID-19.

The V gene is TRBV30, the J gene TRBJ1-6; TRBD1 might be the D (5 bases). V was shortened by 4 bases and J by 8 bases, with 12 bases between the two germline ends. The CDR3 covers 13 residues. Germline CDR1 GTSNPN, CDR2 SVGIG (reference sequence). The CDR3 sequence: CAWNGGNHSPLHF. CDR3 sequence (DNA): TGTGCCTGGAATGGGGGGAATCATTCACCCCTCCACTTT.

The chain carries TRBV7-8 and TRBJ2-1, with 14 bases fitting TRBD2. The CDR3 has 17 residues. Germline CDR1 and CDR2: SGHVS and FQNEAQ. V dropped 5 bases and J dropped 1; count of bases not matched to a gene: 4. The CDR3 spells CASSPGTSGGSYNEQFF. The CDR3 nucleotides are TGTGCCAGCAGCCCCGGGACTAGCGGGGGATCCTACAATGAGCAGTTCTTC. Together with reference TRBV7-8 and TRBJ2-1, the CDR3 gives the full variable domain: GAGVSQSPRYKVAKRGQDVALRCDPISGHVSLFWYQQALGQGPEFLTYFQNEAQLDKSGLPSDRFFAERPEGSVSTLKIQRTQQEDSAVYLCASSPGTSGGSYNEQFFGPGTRLTVL.